This is a list of T cell receptor beta chains from one sample in a study of vaccination and CD4 T cells after COVID-19. These receptors are not linked to any known antigen. Using its own MiXCR run on the PCR reads, TCRdb lists one record per CDR3 protein. The sample shows about 13,000 distinct CDR3 sequences, around 70% of them seen only once. Source: CD4+ T cells from blood, cultured in vitro, taken after SARS-CoV-2 vaccination. These receptors were taken from a human donor who received a COVID-19 vaccine. Each CDR3 is given with its conserved first and last residue. Fields, in order: D gene, CDR3 length, clone size, J gene, V gene, CDR3 DNA, CDR3 protein. D genes are given only for firm matches. Expanded clones are given a class, and other clones once, few, many or no size at all.

>NA|13|NA|TRBJ1-2|TRBV5-5
TGTGCCAGCACCAATGGGAGGGTCCGGGGCTACACCTTC
CASTNGRVRGYTF
>NA|16|NA|TRBJ2-5|TRBV7-6
TGTGCCAGCAGCCCATCAAGACAGACGTACCAAGAGACCCAGTACTTC
CASSPSRQTYQETQYF
>NA|15|NA|TRBJ2-7|TRBV6-1
TGTGCCAGCAGTGATTTACGGGGGCTAGCCTACGAGCAGTACTTC
CASSDLRGLAYEQYF
>NA|15|NA|TRBJ2-1|TRBV6-1
TGTGCCAGCAGCTCGACAGTTCACCCCTACAATGAGCAGTTCTTC
CASSSTVHPYNEQFF
>TRBD1|15|NA|TRBJ1-2|TRBV12-3/TRBV12-4
TGTGCCAGCAGTTTAACGGGACAGCCTAACTATGGCTACACCTTC
CASSLTGQPNYGYTF
>NA|18|NA|TRBJ1-4|TRBV7-6
TGTGCCAGCAGCTCAAGTGGGCAGTGGGGTGGGACGAATGAAAAACTGTTTTTT
CASSSSGQWGGTNEKLFF
>NA|17|NA|TRBJ1-1|TRBV11-2
TGTGCCAGCAGCTTTCTAGGGGCAGGGAACTCGAACACTGAAGCTTTCTTT
CASSFLGAGNSNTEAFF
>NA|19|NA|TRBJ1-3|TRBV7-9
TGTGCCAGCAGCCCGAGGTCGGACAGTCACGTCTCCTCTGGAAACACCATATATTTT
CASSPRSDSHVSSGNTIYF
>NA|15|NA|TRBJ2-7|TRBV7-2
TGTGCCAGCACAAAACAGGCTTCTCTAGAGTACGAGCAGTACTTC
CASTKQASLEYEQYF
>NA|16|NA|TRBJ2-2|TRBV27
TGTGCCAGCAGTTTCTCCTGGGACCCCAACACCGGGGAGCTGTTTTTT
CASSFSWDPNTGELFF
>TRBD1|16|NA|TRBJ1-3|TRBV5-4
TGTGCCAGCAGCTTGGTTTTAGGGGGCGAAGGAAACACCATATATTTT
CASSLVLGGEGNTIYF
>NA|11|NA|TRBJ1-3|TRBV30
TGTGCCTGGGTTACTGGAAACACCATATATTTT
CAWVTGNTIYF
>TRBD1|15|few|TRBJ1-2|TRBV12-3/TRBV12-4
TGTGCCAGCAGGGGGTGGAGTACAGGGGGCTATGGCTACACCTTC
CASRGWSTGGYGYTF
>NA|14|few|TRBJ1-1|TRBV20-1
TGCAGTGCTAGAGATGGGGGGTTGGCCACTGAAGCTTTCTTT
CSARDGGLATEAFF
>NA|17|NA|TRBJ1-3|TRBV12-3/TRBV12-4
TGTGCCAGCAGTGCACAGGGTGGAGTAGGCTCTGGAAACACCATATATTTT
CASSAQGGVGSGNTIYF
>NA|14|NA|TRBJ1-2|TRBV27
TGTGCCAGCAGTTACCGGGGCGGGTACTATGGCTACACCTTC
CASSYRGGYYGYTF
>NA|16|few|TRBJ1-1|TRBV20-1
TGCAGTGCTAGAGATGGAGAGCTTATTGGGAACACTGAAGCTTTCTTT
CSARDGELIGNTEAFF
>NA|14|NA|TRBJ2-5|TRBV7-3
TGTGCCAGCAGCCTCAGGGGACCCTTAGAGACCCAGTACTTC
CASSLRGPLETQYF
>TRBD1|13|NA|TRBJ1-1|TRBV24-1
TGTGCCACCAGTGAGAAACGGACAGGGAAAGCTTTCTTT
CATSEKRTGKAFF
>TRBD1|15|NA|TRBJ1-5|TRBV6-1
TGTGCCAGCCGAACCTTAACAGGGGGCAATCAGCCCCAGCATTTT
CASRTLTGGNQPQHF
>NA|13|NA|TRBJ1-2|TRBV10-3
TGTGCCATCAGTGAGACAGGGAACTATGGCTACACCTTC
CAISETGNYGYTF
>NA|15|NA|TRBJ2-2|TRBV7-9
TGTGCCAGCAGCCGCATGGGGGGTAGCACCGGGGAGCTGTTTTTT
CASSRMGGSTGELFF
>NA|16|medium-sized|TRBJ2-3|TRBV7-8
TGTGCCAGCAGCTTAGTAGCCGGAAGGGACACAGATACGCAGTATTTT
CASSLVAGRDTDTQYF
>NA|11|NA|TRBJ2-7|TRBV2
TGTGCCAGCACCGGCGAATACGAGCAGTACTTC
CASTGEYEQYF
>NA|14|NA|TRBJ2-5|TRBV20-1
TGCAGTGCAACCCGGAGTACGCGTTTGGAGACCCAGTACTTC
CSATRSTRLETQYF
>TRBD1|18|large|TRBJ1-6|TRBV12-3/TRBV12-4
TGTGCCAGCAGCAGGACAGGGCGGAGAAGCTCCTATAATTCACCCCTCCACTTT
CASSRTGRRSSYNSPLHF
>NA|15|NA|TRBJ1-1|TRBV7-9
TGTGCCAGCAGCTCCTCATGGGGGGGGAGCACTGAAGCTTTCTTT
CASSSSWGGSTEAFF
>NA|16|NA|TRBJ2-4|TRBV7-3
TGTGCCAGCAGCTTAACTCCAGTTCTAGCCAAAAACATTCAGTACTTC
CASSLTPVLAKNIQYF
>TRBD1|12|NA|TRBJ2-5|TRBV29-1
TGCAGCGTATCCAGGGGGCAAGAGACCCAGTACTTC
CSVSRGQETQYF
>NA|12|NA|TRBJ2-3|TRBV25-1
TGTGCCAGCAGGGGGAGCACAGATACGCAGTATTTT
CASRGSTDTQYF
>NA|15|NA|TRBJ1-5|TRBV6-1
TGTGCCAGCAGCGGGGGGGGGTCTGGAAATCAGCCCCAGCATTTT
CASSGGGSGNQPQHF
>TRBD1|14|once|TRBJ2-7|TRBV2
TGTGCCAGCAGTATACAGGGGTGGGGCTACGAGCAGTACTTC
CASSIQGWGYEQYF
>NA|15|NA|TRBJ2-3|TRBV19
TGTGCCAGTAGCTCTCGATGGGGGGCCTCAGATACGCAGTATTTT
CASSSRWGASDTQYF
>NA|14|NA|TRBJ1-1|TRBV24-1
TGTGCCACCAGTGGGGGACCGCGGAACACTGAAGCTTTCTTT
CATSGGPRNTEAFF
>NA|16|NA|TRBJ1-5|TRBV24-1
TGTGCCACCAGTGTCGGGGGGGGACGGAGCTATGGGCCCCAGCATTTT
CATSVGGGRSYGPQHF
>TRBD1|13|NA|TRBJ1-2|TRBV19
TGTGCCAGTAGTATCGGGACAGCTTATGGCTACACCTTC
CASSIGTAYGYTF
>TRBD2|16|NA|TRBJ2-3|TRBV6-1
TGTGCCACCTCATCCACCACTAGCGGGAGCACAGATACGCAGTATTTT
CATSSTTSGSTDTQYF
>TRBD1|16|few|TRBJ2-7|TRBV5-1
TGCGCCAGCAGCTTAACAGGGGGTAGGTACCCCTACGAGCAGTACTTC
CASSLTGGRYPYEQYF
>NA|12|NA|TRBJ1-2|TRBV6-1
TGTGCCAGCAAGACGGGGGCGGACGGCTACACCTTC
CASKTGADGYTF
>NA|13|once|TRBJ1-5|TRBV2
TGTGCCAGCAGTGAATTGGCTACCCAGCCCCAGCATTTT
CASSELATQPQHF
>NA|14|NA|TRBJ1-1|TRBV2
TGTGCCAGCAGTGACCGTGGGGGGGGCACTGAAGCTTTCTTT
CASSDRGGGTEAFF
>TRBD1|13|NA|TRBJ2-7|TRBV6-7
TGTGCCAGCAGGAGACAGGGGACCCACGAGCAGTACTTC
CASRRQGTHEQYF
>NA|18|NA|TRBJ1-2|TRBV19
TGTGCCAGTAGTATAAGCCGGACCCTTCTGCTCTATAACTATGGCTACACCTTC
CASSISRTLLLYNYGYTF
>NA|14|NA|TRBJ2-3|TRBV2
TGTGCCAGCAGTCAGACAGTGCAGACAGATACGCAGTATTTT
CASSQTVQTDTQYF
>NA|14|NA|TRBJ1-2|TRBV7-2
TGTGCCAGCAGCTTTTCCGCGGGGGTTGATGGCTACACCTTC
CASSFSAGVDGYTF
>NA|14|NA|TRBJ1-6|TRBV9
TGTGCCAGCAGCCTCCGGGGGAACAATTCACCCCTCCACTTT
CASSLRGNNSPLHF
>NA|13|NA|TRBJ2-3|TRBV20-1
TGCAGTGCTATAGTCTTAAGCACAGATACGCAGTATTTT
CSAIVLSTDTQYF
>NA|14|NA|TRBJ1-2|TRBV30
TGTGCCTGGAGTGCAGGCGGCGGGGGTGTGGGCTACACCTTC
CAWSAGGGGVGYTF
>NA|13|NA|TRBJ2-5|TRBV5-4
TGTGCCAGCAGCTTGGAAGCGGCAGAGACCCAGTACTTC
CASSLEAAETQYF
>TRBD2|14|NA|TRBJ2-5|TRBV9
TGTGCCAGCAGCGAGGGGACTAGCGCAGAGACCCAGTACTTC
CASSEGTSAETQYF
>TRBD2|15|NA|TRBJ2-3|TRBV19
TGTGCCTCCTCTTGGCGGGGGGCCGAGACAGATACGCAGTATTTT
CASSWRGAETDTQYF
>NA|13|few|TRBJ1-2|TRBV2
TGTGCCAGCAGTGAAACCAGGCTCTATGGCTACACCTTC
CASSETRLYGYTF
>NA|14|few|TRBJ1-1|TRBV7-9
TGTGCCAGCAGCTCGCCGGGACGCAACACTGAAGCTTTCTTT
CASSSPGRNTEAFF
>TRBD2|16|NA|TRBJ2-1|TRBV7-6
TGTGCCAGCAGCTTAATAGGACTAGCGGGGGCTGGTGAGCAGTTCTTC
CASSLIGLAGAGEQFF